The rows below give T cell receptor beta chains drawn from one sample of a study of OX40 agonist ivuxolimab in advanced cancers. Method: immunoSEQ multiplex PCR; TCRdb's copy keeps in-frame clones and lacks some. The sample yields some 47,000 clones, more than 65% seen once. Sequenced here: CD4+ or CD8+ T cells sorted from blood, sampled in a trial of the OX40 agonist ivuxolimab. Every receptor here comes from an adult with an advanced solid tumor such as melanoma, head and neck, liver or kidney cancer. Each CDR3 is given with its conserved first and last residue. D genes are given only for firm matches. Clone size, where shown, is once, few, many, or a class for clones that have expanded.

J gene | D gene | clone size | V gene | CDR3 DNA | CDR3 protein
TRBJ1-4 | . | few | TRBV29-1 | TGCAGCGTACTGACACAGTTGGGTGAAAAACTGTTTTTT | CSVLTQLGEKLFF
TRBJ1-2 | . | . | TRBV11-1 | TGTGCCAGCAGCTCCCAGGCGTATGGTGGCTACACCTTC | CASSSQAYGGYTF
TRBJ2-1 | . | . | TRBV10-3 | TGTGCCATCACCGCTAGCAAGAGCTCCTACAATGAGCAGTTCTTC | CAITASKSSYNEQFF
TRBJ2-2 | TRBD1 | few | TRBV7-2 | TGTGCCAGCAGCTTACCGGGACAGTTGTCCGGGGAGCTGTTTTTT | CASSLPGQLSGELFF
TRBJ1-2 | . | . | TRBV6-6 | TGTGCCAGCAGCAACTTGTATGGCTACACCTTC | CASSNLYGYTF
TRBJ2-2 | TRBD2 | . | TRBV30 | TGTGCCGTCGGGAGGACCGGGGAGCTGTTTTTT | CAVGRTGELFF
TRBJ2-1 | . | . | TRBV19 | TGTGCCAGTAGTATAGGAAGGACTACAAACAATGAGCAGTTCTTC | CASSIGRTTNNEQFF
TRBJ2-5 | TRBD1 | . | TRBV27 | TGTGCCAGCAGCTGGACAGGGGGCTTCGAGACCCAGTACTTC | CASSWTGGFETQYF
TRBJ2-1 | TRBD1 | . | TRBV5-1 | TGCGCCAGCAGTAGGGACAGGGCTGGTAATGAGCAGTTCTTC | CASSRDRAGNEQFF
TRBJ1-1 | . | . | TRBV5-5 | TGTGCCAGCAGCCGAAACATGAACACTGAAGCTTTCTTT | CASSRNMNTEAFF
TRBJ2-1 | . | . | TRBV11-2 | TGTGCCAGCAGCTTTGAGGGCCGGGGTGAGCAGTTCTTC | CASSFEGRGEQFF
TRBJ2-6 | . | . | TRBV5-1 | TGTGCCAGCAGCCTGGGGAACTCTGGGGCCAACGTCCTGACTTTC | CASSLGNSGANVLTF
TRBJ2-7 | . | . | TRBV5-4 | TGTGCCAGCAGCTTGGGGGACCCTAGTCCCTACGAGCAGTACTTC | CASSLGDPSPYEQYF
TRBJ2-3 | TRBD1 | . | TRBV4-1 | TGCGCCAGCAGCCAATCCAGTCCCGGGACAGGGAATGGTTTCACAGATACGCAGTATTTT | CASSQSSPGTGNGFTDTQYF
TRBJ2-5 | . | . | TRBV2 | TGTGCCAGCAGTGATTTCGGGGTGGCGACGGAGACCCAGTACTTC | CASSDFGVATETQYF
TRBJ1-1 | . | once | TRBV5-1 | TGCGCCAGCAGCTTGACAGGCGAGATCGGAGCTTTCTTT | CASSLTGEIGAFF
TRBJ1-2 | . | . | TRBV4-1 | TGCGCCAGCAGCCAAGATCGGGTTGTCTATGGCTACACCTTC | CASSQDRVVYGYTF
TRBJ1-1 | . | once | TRBV7-3 | TGTGCCAGCAGCTTAACGAGCGAGACATACACTGAAGCTTTCTTT | CASSLTSETYTEAFF
TRBJ1-2 | . | few | TRBV7-3 | TGTGCCAGCAGCGCGGCGGGGGGCAGCGATGGCTACACCTTC | CASSAAGGSDGYTF
TRBJ2-1 | . | . | TRBV7-3 | TGTGCCAGCTCCCGGGACTTAAGCGCGAATGAGCAGTTCTTC | CASSRDLSANEQFF
TRBJ2-3 | . | . | TRBV2 | TGTGCCAGCAGAGTACAGGGCCCAGATACGCAGTATTTT | CASRVQGPDTQYF
TRBJ1-2 | . | once | TRBV7-2 | TGTGCCAGCAGCTTGACCCCGGCAGGCTACACCTTC | CASSLTPAGYTF
TRBJ1-2 | . | . | TRBV4-1 | TGCGCCAGCAGCCAAAGGCGGGATTATGGCTACACCTTC | CASSQRRDYGYTF
TRBJ2-7 | . | few | TRBV6-5 | TGTGCCAGCAGTTTTTGGACCTTAATCGAGCAGTACTTC | CASSFWTLIEQYF
TRBJ1-5 | . | . | TRBV6-5 | TGTGCCAGCACGGCGGGTAATAGCAATCAGCCCCAGCATTTT | CASTAGNSNQPQHF
TRBJ2-2 | TRBD2 | . | TRBV5-4 | TGTGCCAGCAGCTCCAGTAGCGGGAGGGCCCAGGGCGGGGAGCTGTTTTTT | CASSSSSGRAQGGELFF
TRBJ2-7 | . | . | TRBV30 | TGTGCCTGGAGTTTGGGGCCCCCGCAGTACTTC | CAWSLGPPQYF
TRBJ2-7 | . | few | TRBV7-6 | TGTGCCAGCAGCTTAGACCACGACGGGGCCTACGAGCAGTACTTC | CASSLDHDGAYEQYF
TRBJ2-7 | TRBD1 | . | TRBV25-1 | TGTGCCAGCAGTGAAAGACAGGGGCCCATCTCCTACGAGCAGTACTTC | CASSERQGPISYEQYF
TRBJ2-3 | TRBD2 | . | TRBV6-4 | TGTGCCAGCAGTTGGGGACTAGCGGGTGAAGATACGCAGTATTTT | CASSWGLAGEDTQYF
TRBJ2-5 | TRBD2 | . | TRBV9 | TGTGCCAGCAGCGTAGGGAGGGCGGGAGGTGGGAAAGAGACCCAGTACTTC | CASSVGRAGGGKETQYF
TRBJ2-7 | . | once | TRBV9 | TGTGCCAGCAGCGTAGGGGTTCCCCCCATGTACGAGCAGTACTTC | CASSVGVPPMYEQYF
TRBJ1-4 | . | . | TRBV4-3 | TGCGCCAGCAGCCAAGCGGACGGTGAGGGGGAAAAACTGTTTTTT | CASSQADGEGEKLFF
TRBJ2-3 | TRBD2 | . | TRBV10-1 | TGCGCCAGCAGTGGTGGGACTAGCGGCACAGATACGCAGTATTTT | CASSGGTSGTDTQYF
TRBJ2-1 | . | . | TRBV7-2 | TGTGCCAGCACCGCAACAATCTCCTACAATGAGCAGTTCTTC | CASTATISYNEQFF
TRBJ1-3 | . | . | TRBV2 | TGTGCCAGCAGTGGAATAACAGTCCTTTCCTCTGGAAACACCATATATTTT | CASSGITVLSSGNTIYF
TRBJ2-1 | . | . | TRBV11-2 | TGTGCCAGCAGCTTAGTCCGGGGGGCCAACAATGAGCAGTTCTTC | CASSLVRGANNEQFF
TRBJ2-7 | TRBD2 | . | TRBV19 | TGTGCCAGTAGTTCAGGGACTAGCGGGGGAGCTGTTGGGGCCTACGAGCAGTACTTC | CASSSGTSGGAVGAYEQYF
TRBJ1-1 | . | . | TRBV5-1 | TGCGCCAGCAGCCCGGACGGATCTGAGCCTGGAGCTTTCTTT | CASSPDGSEPGAFF
TRBJ2-1 | . | . | TRBV5-1 | TGCGCCAGCAGCTACTCCGGGAGTTCCTACAATGAGCAGTTCTTC | CASSYSGSSYNEQFF
TRBJ2-2 | . | . | TRBV27 | TGTGCCAGCAGCTCGCACAGGGATACTTCTGGGGAGCTGTTTTTT | CASSSHRDTSGELFF
TRBJ1-3 | . | . | TRBV27 | TGTGCCAGCAGTCCAAAAGGGGGTATCAGGGACCTCTCTGGAAACACCATATATTTT | CASSPKGGIRDLSGNTIYF
TRBJ2-7 | TRBD2 | . | TRBV4-1 | TGCGCCAGCAGCCAAGATTGGGGAGCGGGAGCGAACGAGCAGTACTTC | CASSQDWGAGANEQYF